This T cell receptor beta chain stems from a study of CD4 T cells in relation to SARS-CoV-2 and coronaviruses. Study at large: After less than eleven days of antigen culture, PBMC TCR beta CDR3s were sequenced.

The V and J ends lost 9 bases and 12 bases, in that order; junction bases with no gene match: 14. CDR1 LNHDA and CDR2 SQIVND come from the germline V gene (reference sequence). This CDR3 is 13 amino acids long. Unexposed donor CD4+ T cells date from about 2011-2018, before the COVID-19 pandemic. The cells were cultured for approximately ten days before CD4+ T cells were isolated. PBMCs were plated at two million per well in IL-2-containing medium. On days 3 and 7, cultures got half fresh IL-2 medium. Profiling relied on immunoSEQ multiplex PCR, and the TCRdb table lists in-frame clones only, not all of them. The sample contains around 15,000 clones, around 77% of which appear only once. General study findings and limits: Each donor contributed either pre-pandemic or post-infection samples, not both.

This clone was recorded a few times. Its matching antigen is unknown. The rearrangement links TRBV19 to TRBJ2-1; 7 bases fit TRBD1. The sample taken for sequencing was CD4+ T cells from PBMCs, cultured in vitro. This TCR was recovered from a human donor in good health. This chain's CDR3 is CASQLGGQSVQFF. The CDR3 DNA is TGTGCCAGCCAACTAGGGGGACAGAGCGTGCAGTTCTTC. Supplemented by reference TRBV19 and TRBJ2-1, the full variable domain reads DGGITQSPKYLFRKEGQNVTLSCEQNLNHDAMYWYRQDPGQGLRLIYYSQIVNDFQKGDIAEGYSVSREKKESFPLTVTSAQKNPTAFYLCASQLGGQSVQFFGPGTRLTVL.